One sample yielded the 24 T cell receptor beta chains listed below, sequenced in a study of TIL therapy for anti-PD-1-resistant metastatic lung cancer. The immunoSEQ assay was v3. Clones were read by immunoSEQ multiplex PCR, and TCRdb kept only the in-frame ones, dropping some. The sample gives more than 55,000 clones, 70% to 90% of which show up once; 2.9% is in the top ten. Time point of the sample: pre-treatment sample, taken before nivolumab and TIL therapy. Material: blood, obtained at baseline. These receptors were taken from a person aged 25 to 80 with non-small cell lung cancer.

The chain links TRBV25-1 to TRBJ2-5; D perhaps matches TRBD1 (6 bases). Per germline, CDR1 MGHDK and CDR2 SYGVNS. V shed 0 bases and J shed 0 bases, with 8 bases lying between them. The CDR3 covers 15 residues. CDR3 in amino acids: CASSEYGQYQETQYF. In DNA, the CDR3 is TGTGCCAGCAGTGAATATGGACAGTACCAAGAGACCCAGTACTTC.

This clone has a single count. The chain is built from TRBV6-5 and TRBJ2-7; 8 nucleotides line up with TRBD1. The germline V gene has CDR1 MNHEY and CDR2 SVGAGI. V lost 7 bases to trimming and J lost 7 bases; unmatched junction nucleotides: 9. The CDR3 runs 13 residues. The CDR3 sequence is CASTSTGAGEQYF. The CDR3 nucleotides read TGTGCCAGCACCTCGACAGGGGCGGGAGAGCAGTACTTC.

The V and J genes are TRBV28 and TRBJ1-5; 10 bases are shared with TRBD1. CDR1 and CDR2 (germline): MDHEN, SYDVKM. This CDR3 is built from 17 residues. V shed 7 bases, J shed 6 bases, and the junction held 15 bases outside the gene matches. The CDR3 DNA is TGTGCCAGCAAGGGGGGACAGGGGTCGGGGAACATTCAGCCCCAGCATTTT. Protein sequence: CASKGGQGSGNIQPQHF.

The V and J genes are TRBV4-3 and TRBJ2-1; TRBD2 agrees at 8 bases. The CDR3 runs to 18 residues. V trimming: 1 base; J trimming: 5 bases; junction bases outside the gene matches: 13. Germline values: CDR1 LGHNA, CDR2 YSLEER. Here the CDR3 reads CASSQVGSGGFPHNEQFF. CDR3 DNA: TGCGCCAGCAGCCAAGTTGGGAGCGGGGGATTCCCCCACAATGAGCAGTTCTTC.

The V gene is TRBV7-9, the J gene TRBJ2-3; no reliable D call. This CDR3 comprises 12 residues. Germline-derived CDR1 and CDR2 are SEHNR and FQNEAQ (reference sequence). Trimming took 5 bases from V and 1 from J, leaving 4 bases between them. CDR3 DNA: TGTGCCAGCAGCGGACGCACAGATACGCAGTATTTT. Amino acid sequence: CASSGRTDTQYF.

This rearrangement joins TRBV28 to TRBJ2-3; D might be TRBD1 (5 bases). V was pared by 2 bases and J by 0 bases, with 12 bases between. Germline V gives CDR1 MDHEN, CDR2 SYDVKM. There are 16 residues in the CDR3. For the CDR3, the DNA is TGTGCCAGCAGTTTAGTGGGCAGGACAAGCACAGATACGCAGTATTTT. It codes for CASSLVGRTSTDTQYF.

The CDR3 sequence: CASSLGQGAATEAFF. DNA of the CDR3: TGTGCCAGCAGCTTAGGACAGGGGGCGGCCACTGAAGCTTTCTTT. The rearrangement links TRBV7-9 to TRBJ1-1, with 10 bases that match TRBD1. The CDR3 length is 15 residues. The trim removed 1 base at V and 4 bases at J, leaving 3 bases unmatched. Germline V gene lookup returns CDR1 SEHNR and CDR2 FQNEAQ (reference sequence). Together with reference TRBV7-9 and TRBJ1-1, the CDR3 gives the full variable domain: DTGVSQNPRHKITKRGQNVTFRCDPISEHNRLYWYRQTLGQGPEFLTYFQNEAQLEKSRLLSDRFSAERPKGSFSTLEIQRTEQGDSAMYLCASSLGQGAATEAFFGQGTRLTVV.

The table lists this clone with a few counts. The chain uses TRBV28 and TRBJ1-3; tentative D call: TRBD1 (6 bases). V lost 5 bases and J 4 bases, leaving 15 bases between the germline ends. CDR3 length: 15 residues. Germline CDR1 is MDHEN and CDR2 is SYDVKM. CDR3 DNA sequence: TGTGCCAGCAGTCCCCCCCAGGGGCGAGGAAACACCATATATTTT. Translated, it gives CASSPPQGRGNTIYF.

The J gene is TRBJ1-4, the V gene TRBV7-2; D ambiguous. The CDR3 loop spans 18 amino acids. Trimming removed 4 bases at V and 4 bases at J, with 22 bases between. Germline V gene lookup returns CDR1 SGHTA and CDR2 FQGNSA. CDR3 protein: CASSYKPPRTEINEKLFF. In DNA, the CDR3 is TGTGCCAGCAGCTATAAACCTCCAAGGACCGAGATTAATGAAAAACTGTTTTTT.

CDR3 region: CASSIAMQGPGSGNTIYF. DNA for the CDR3: TGTGCCAGTAGTATCGCCATGCAGGGGCCCGGCTCTGGAAACACCATATATTTT. The chain recombines TRBV19 with TRBJ1-3; the D gene is possibly TRBD1 (6 bases). CDR3 length equals 18 residues. The germline gives CDR1 LNHDA, CDR2 SQIVND (reference sequence). V dropped 3 bases and J dropped 0 bases, with 18 bases sitting between them.

Turning to this clone: The junction shows a germline mismatch at one end, possibly a read error. The rearrangement uses TRBV7-7 and TRBJ2-5; D is perhaps TRBD1 or TRBD2 (5 bases each). The CDR3 totals 15 residues. In germline, CDR1 is SSHAT, CDR2 FNYEAQ (reference sequence). The CDR3, as DNA: TGTGCTAGCAGCTTATCAAGTGGGACGGTGAAGACCCAGTACTTC. Translating it yields CASSLSSGTVKTQYF.

As regards this clone: At one of its ends the junction is not consistent with the germline gene, which may arise from a read error. CDR3 sequence: CASSLEAESSYEQYF. Here the CDR3 DNA reads TGTGCCAGCAGCCTAGAGGCGGAAAGCTCCTACGAGCAGTACTTC. This chain connects TRBV11-2 to TRBJ2-7; D is unclear. Looked up from germline, CDR1 is SGHAT and CDR2 is FQNNGV. CDR3 length: 15 residues.

The chain has TRBV2 and TRBJ1-1; unclear D gene. The V and J ends lost 4 bases and 1 base respectively, with 13 bases between them. This CDR3 spans 15 amino acids. CDR1 is SNHLY and CDR2 is FYNNEI in the germline V gene. This chain's CDR3 is CASSAEHFSNTEAFF. The CDR3 DNA reads as TGTGCCAGCAGTGCGGAACACTTCTCGAACACTGAAGCTTTCTTT.

In its sample, this clone was seen a few times. The rearrangement joins TRBV7-8 to TRBJ1-1; D possibly corresponds to TRBD1 (5 bases). Germline loops: CDR1 SGHVS, CDR2 FQNEAQ. This CDR3 spans 14 amino acids. The ends were cut back, 6 bases at V and 0 bases at J, with 11 bases in the middle. The CDR3 reads CASRPGLMNTEAFF. DNA of the CDR3: TGTGCCAGCAGGCCGGGACTTATGAACACTGAAGCTTTCTTT.

V gene TRBV11-3 combines with J gene TRBJ2-2; 11 bases are shared with TRBD1. The CDR3 is 16 amino acids. Germline V gene lookup returns CDR1 SGHNT and CDR2 YENEEA. V lost 3 bases and J lost 5; bases outside the gene matches: 5. The chain's CDR3 is CASSFGTGGNTGELFF. CDR3 sequence (DNA): TGTGCCAGCAGCTTCGGGACAGGGGGTAATACCGGGGAGCTGTTTTTT.

This chain links TRBV4-3 with TRBJ2-7, with D possibly TRBD1 on 5 matching bases. CDR1 is LGHNA, CDR2 YSLEER, per germline. CDR3 length equals 15 residues. With 0 bases removed from V and 6 bases from J, the gap between germline ends came to 15 bases. CDR3 in DNA: TGCGCCAGCAGCCAAGATAGTCAGGGCAAGGCCGAGCAGTACTTC. It is translated as CASSQDSQGKAEQYF.

This chain connects TRBV6-5 to TRBJ2-2; D remains ambiguous. Germline V CDR1 and CDR2: MNHEY, SVGAGI. Trimming removed 5 bases at V and 5 bases at J, with 12 bases between. The length of the CDR3 is 14 residues. CDR3 amino acids: CASSPTDETGELFF. The CDR3 region has the DNA TGTGCCAGCAGTCCTACGGACGAGACCGGGGAGCTGTTTTTT.

This chain connects TRBV7-9 to TRBJ2-1; 8 positions match TRBD1. Germline V CDR1 and CDR2: SEHNR, FQNEAQ (reference sequence). Losses at the gene ends were 6 bases for V and 4 bases for J; bases not matched to a gene: 8. The CDR3 has 15 amino acids. CDR3 in DNA: TGTGCCAGCAGGGTGTGGGACAGGTCATACAATGAGCAGTTCTTC. Translation gives CASRVWDRSYNEQFF.

This clone appeared a few times. CDR3 bases: TGTGCCAGCAGCCCGAGGGGGAACACCGGGGAGCTGTTTTTT. Residues: CASSPRGNTGELFF. The genes are TRBV9 and TRBJ2-2; D possibly uses TRBD1 or TRBD2 (5 bases each). The germline V gene encodes CDR1 SGDLS and CDR2 YYNGEE. Trimming pared 4 bases from V and 1 base from J, leaving 8 bases between. CDR3 size: 14 residues.

The gene calls are TRBV19 and TRBJ1-1; no reliable D call. Trimming took 5 bases from V and 1 from J, leaving 11 bases between them. The germline gives CDR1 LNHDA, CDR2 SQIVND (reference sequence). This CDR3 is built from 14 residues. As DNA, the CDR3 is TGTGCCAGTAGTCAGACATTTACGAACACTGAAGCTTTCTTT. Translated: CASSQTFTNTEAFF.

CDR3 loop: CASSDQTTEAFF. The CDR3 DNA follows: TGTGCCAGCAGTGACCAGACTACTGAAGCTTTCTTT. The V and J genes are TRBV28 and TRBJ1-1; D unclear. The germline V and J ends were trimmed by 5 bases and 5 bases, with 9 bases remaining between them. Germline lookup yields CDR1 MDHEN and CDR2 SYDVKM. CDR3 length equals 12 residues.

CDR3 region: CAIQDGNQPQHF. For the CDR3, the DNA is TGTGCCATCCAAGATGGCAATCAGCCCCAGCATTTT. V gene TRBV2 combines with J gene TRBJ1-5; D is ambiguous. V was trimmed by 10 bases and J by 2 bases, leaving 9 bases between them. This CDR3 has 12 residues. Per the germline V gene, CDR1 is SNHLY and CDR2 is FYNNEI. The whole variable domain, filled in from reference TRBV2 and TRBJ1-5, reads EPEVTQTPSHQVTQMGQEVILRCVPISNHLYFYWYRQILGQKVEFLVSFYNNEISEKSEIFDDQFSVERPDGSNFTLKIRSTKLEDSAMYFCAIQDGNQPQHFGDGTRLSIL.

The CDR3 bases are TGCGCCAGCAGCTCAGGGGGCGAGACTTCACCCCTCCACTTT. Its translation is CASSSGGETSPLHF. The rearrangement joins TRBV5-1 to TRBJ1-6; 8 bases map to TRBD1. J gave up 9 bases and V 3 bases, and 5 bases lay outside the gene matches. The CDR3 covers 14 residues. Germline V CDR1 and CDR2: SGHRS, YFSETQ.

The chain couples TRBV19 to TRBJ1-2; 7 bases line up with TRBD1. Germline loops: CDR1 LNHDA, CDR2 SQIVND (reference sequence). Trimming cost V 3 bases and J 5 bases; bases outside gene matches: 12. The CDR3 contains 16 residues. This CDR3 is CASSIGRGQRAYGYTF. CDR3 nucleotide sequence: TGTGCCAGTAGTATCGGTCGGGGACAGCGAGCTTATGGCTACACCTTC.